Shown below are 22 T cell receptor beta chains from a single sample sequenced in a study of blood T cell repertoires in COVID-19. The table came from immunoSEQ multiplex PCR; TCRdb's copy has only in-frame clones and leaves some out. Of some 88,000 clones listed, more than 75% are singletons. Sequenced material: peripheral blood. The receptors stem from a woman between 65 and 79 years old with acute or convalescent COVID-19.

The V gene is TRBV7-8, the J gene TRBJ2-1, with TRBD2 matching 8 bases. This CDR3 has 16 amino acids. V trimming: 1 base; J trimming: 3 bases; junction bases outside the gene matches: 5. Germline lookup yields CDR1 SGHVS and CDR2 FQNEAQ. DNA of the CDR3: TGTGCCAGCAGCTTAGGAGCGGGAGAGGTCTACAATGAGCAGTTCTTC. Its protein product is CASSLGAGEVYNEQFF.

This chain uses TRBV5-8 with TRBJ2-6, with a weak D call TRBD2 (5 bases). The CDR3 runs 16 residues. Per the germline V gene, CDR1 is SGHTS and CDR2 is YDEGEE. V was clipped by 0 bases and J by 2 bases, with 9 bases between them. The CDR3 coding sequence is TGTGCCAGCAGCTTGGCCAGAGGGACTGGGGCCAACGTCCTGACTTTC. It yields the protein CASSLARGTGANVLTF. Full variable domain (rest looked up from reference TRBV5-8 and TRBJ2-6): EAGVTQSPTHLIKTRGQQATLRCSPISGHTSVYWYQQALGLGLQFLLWYDEGEERNRGNFPPRFSGRQFPNYSSELNVNALELEDSALYLCASSLARGTGANVLTFGAGSRLTVL.

This chain links TRBV7-6 with TRBJ1-1, with a possible D match to TRBD1 (5 bases). Between the trimmed V and J ends, which lost 5 bases and 0 bases, there was a span of 16 bases. CDR1 is SGHVS and CDR2 is FNYEAQ in the germline V gene. The CDR3 spans 16 residues. The DNA for the CDR3 is TGTGCCAGCAGCCTTAATACAGGACCTATGAACACTGAAGCTTTCTTT. Residues: CASSLNTGPMNTEAFF.

The chain joins TRBV11-2 to TRBJ1-2, with unresolved D. The length of the CDR3 is 13 residues. From germline, CDR1 is SGHAT and CDR2 FQNNGV. V lost 2 bases and J 3 bases, leaving 7 bases between the germline ends. CDR3 DNA: TGTGCCAGCAGCTTATACTCGGACTATGGCTACACCTTC. Translation gives CASSLYSDYGYTF.

V gene TRBV19 combines with J gene TRBJ2-5; 7 nucleotides align to TRBD2. The CDR3 contains 16 residues. Germline V lookup: CDR1 LNHDA, CDR2 SQIVND (reference sequence). Trimming took 5 bases from V and 1 from J; bases not matched to a gene: 10. The CDR3 DNA reads as TGTGCCAGTAGTTCCCAGGGCGCTAGCGGCCAAGAGACCCAGTACTTC. Translated, it gives CASSSQGASGQETQYF.

The chain links TRBV18 to TRBJ2-1; 8 nucleotides agree with TRBD2. The CDR3 runs to 14 residues. Losses at the gene ends were 3 bases for V and 6 bases for J; bases not matched to a gene: 4. Germline V gene sequence: CDR1 KGHSH, CDR2 LQKENI. The CDR3 region is CASSPLTSGNEQFF. CDR3 in DNA: TGTGCCAGCTCACCGCTAACTAGCGGCAATGAGCAGTTCTTC. Together with reference TRBV18 and TRBJ2-1, the CDR3 gives the full variable domain: NAGVMQNPRHLVRRRGQEARLRCSPMKGHSHVYWYRQLPEEGLKFMVYLQKENIIDESGMPKERFSAEFPKEGPSILRIQQVVRGDSAAYFCASSPLTSGNEQFFGPGTRLTVL.

The chain couples TRBV10-3 to TRBJ2-5, with D unresolved. Germline assignment: CDR1 ENHRY and CDR2 SYGVKD. The CDR3 sequence is 14 residues long. V lost 0 bases to trimming and J lost 1 base, with 6 bases between them. This CDR3 reads CAISESQIQETQYF. CDR3 nucleotide sequence: TGTGCCATCAGTGAGTCGCAGATCCAAGAGACCCAGTACTTC.

The genes are TRBV7-9 and TRBJ2-3; tentatively, D is TRBD2 (6 bases). The CDR3 contains 14 residues. CDR1 and CDR2 from the germline V gene are SEHNR and FQNEAQ (reference sequence). The ends were cut back, 3 bases at V and 0 bases at J, with 7 bases in the middle. The CDR3 loop reads CASSLRGSTDTQYF. As DNA, the CDR3 is TGTGCCAGCAGCTTGCGGGGAAGCACAGATACGCAGTATTTT.

The CDR3 DNA follows: TGTGCCAGCAGTTTATATCAGCAGACAAGCACAGATACGCAGTATTTT. This codes for CASSLYQQTSTDTQYF. This rearrangement joins TRBV27 to TRBJ2-3, with unresolved D. Germline V CDR1 and CDR2: MNHEY, SMNVEV (reference sequence). Deletions cut 1 base from V and 0 bases from J, with 11 bases between. The CDR3 runs 16 residues.

The rearrangement uses TRBV2 and TRBJ1-2; TRBD1 matches 10 bases. The CDR3 spans 13 residues. Germline CDR1 is SNHLY and CDR2 is FYNNEI. V lost 8 bases and J lost 1; bases outside the gene matches: 1. The CDR3 sequence: CASGDRGNYGYTF. The DNA of the CDR3 is TGTGCCAGCGGGGACAGGGGTAACTATGGCTACACCTTC.

CDR3 coding DNA: TGTGCCAGCAGCCGAGGGATCACCGGGGAGCTGTTTTTT. It codes for CASSRGITGELFF. V and J are TRBV5-4 and TRBJ2-2; D is perhaps TRBD2 (5 bases). This CDR3 comprises 13 residues. Trimming pared 4 bases from V and 4 bases from J, leaving 8 bases between. Germline-derived CDR1 and CDR2 are SGHNT and YYREEE (reference sequence).

This clone has a handful of counts. This chain links TRBV28 with TRBJ1-2; TRBD1 aligns across 8 bases. The germline gives CDR1 MDHEN, CDR2 SYDVKM. The CDR3 contains 14 residues. V was clipped by 6 bases and J by 8 bases; unmatched bases: 11. The CDR3 DNA follows: TGTGCCAGCAGGGGCCAGGGGGCGAAGGTAGGCTACACCTTC. It is translated as CASRGQGAKVGYTF.

The chain is built from TRBV12-5 and TRBJ1-5, with D maybe TRBD1 (6 bases). V was cut by 2 bases and J by 2 bases, with 13 bases left in between. The germline gives CDR1 LGHNT, CDR2 FRNRAP. This CDR3 has 16 amino acids. CDR3 DNA: TGTGCTAGTGGTTTGATTACAGGGCTTGGCAATCAGCCCCAGCATTTT. This codes for CASGLITGLGNQPQHF.

The chain couples TRBV6-2 or TRBV6-3 to TRBJ1-1; TRBD1 might be the D (5 bases). With 0 bases removed from V and 1 base from J, the gap between germline ends came to 6 bases. The CDR3 sequence is 14 residues long. In germline, CDR1 is MNHEY, CDR2 SVGEGT. CDR3 nucleotides: TGTGCCAGCAGTTACTCTACAGGGAACACTGAAGCTTTCTTT. Translation gives CASSYSTGNTEAFF.

The chain recombines TRBV15 with TRBJ2-1; TRBD2 matches 8 bases. The germline V gene has CDR1 LNHNV and CDR2 YYDKDF (reference sequence). CDR3 length: 16 residues. Unmatched junction bases numbered 11, after V lost 0 bases and J lost 10 bases. Here the CDR3 reads CATSRDADRLAGEQFF. CDR3 coding DNA: TGTGCCACCAGCAGAGATGCCGACCGGTTAGCGGGGGAGCAGTTCTTC.

This chain links TRBV14 with TRBJ1-2, with unresolved D. Germline V gene sequence: CDR1 SGHDN, CDR2 FVKESK. CDR3 length: 12 amino acids. Trimming removed 1 base from V and 5 bases from J, with 5 bases in between. The CDR3 loop is CASSQGYYGYTF. The CDR3 DNA sequence: TGTGCCAGCAGCCAAGGTTATTATGGCTACACCTTC.

The genes are TRBV2 and TRBJ2-4; D not certain. Germline V gene sequence: CDR1 SNHLY, CDR2 FYNNEI. The CDR3 consists of 14 residues. V was trimmed by 4 bases and J by 2 bases, leaving 9 bases between them. DNA for the CDR3: TGTGCCAGCAGTGTGCGCCGTACCAAAAACATTCAGTACTTC. Translating it yields CASSVRRTKNIQYF.

The V gene is TRBV7-9, the J gene TRBJ2-3; 10 bases are shared with TRBD2. The V segment lost 2 bases and the J segment 2 bases; nucleotides outside the gene matches: 1. The CDR3 runs 15 residues. Per germline, CDR1 SEHNR and CDR2 FQNEAQ (reference sequence). CDR3 nucleotide sequence: TGTGCCAGCAGCTTAAGCGGGAGGGTCACAGATACGCAGTATTTT. Amino acid sequence: CASSLSGRVTDTQYF.

This chain links TRBV6-5 with TRBJ1-6; 7 bases match TRBD1. The J segment lost 8 bases and the V segment lost 6 bases, leaving 10 bases of the junction unmatched. Germline V lookup: CDR1 MNHEY, CDR2 SVGAGI. The CDR3 consists of 15 residues. CDR3 sequence reads: CASRSPGQPYSPLHF. DNA for the CDR3: TGTGCCAGCAGGAGCCCGGGACAGCCTTATTCACCCCTCCACTTT.

This rearrangement joins TRBV28 to TRBJ2-1; D possibly corresponds to TRBD1 (5 bases). Trimming left V 3 bases short and J 3 bases short, with 12 bases between. Germline loops: CDR1 MDHEN, CDR2 SYDVKM. The CDR3 is 15 residues long. In DNA form, the CDR3 reads TGTGCCAGCAGTTTGGGGTCCGACAGCTACAATGAGCAGTTCTTC. It is translated as CASSLGSDSYNEQFF.

This chain connects TRBV7-8 to TRBJ2-2; 9 nucleotides align to TRBD2. Germline lookup yields CDR1 SGHVS and CDR2 FQNEAQ. V shed 1 base and J 5 bases; nucleotides not matched to a gene: 2. The length of the CDR3 is 15 residues. CDR3 sequence: CASSLGAGGTGELFF. CDR3 nucleotides: TGTGCCAGCAGCTTAGGGGCGGGAGGGACCGGGGAGCTGTTTTTT.

The chain carries TRBV4-1 and TRBJ2-1, with 7 bases that match TRBD2. This CDR3 is built from 17 residues. V gave up 0 bases and J gave up 6 bases; unmatched junction bases: 11. CDR1 and CDR2 from the germline V gene are MGHRA and YSYEKL. Here the CDR3 reads CASSQEGWGGLGNEQFF. CDR3 coding DNA: TGCGCCAGCAGCCAAGAGGGTTGGGGGGGTTTGGGCAATGAGCAGTTCTTC.